One sample yielded the 17 T cell receptor beta chains listed below, sequenced in a study of vaccination effects on CD4 cells after COVID-19. Some clones are missing from TCRdb's copy, which holds only in-frame ones; the method was immunoSEQ multiplex PCR. The sample holds 11,000 to 15,000 clones, over 70% seen once. Before sequencing took place, the ViraFEST assay used viral peptide pools to expand antigen-specific CD4+ T cells. Once cultured for 9 to 11 days, the cells underwent separation to obtain CD4+ T cells. By PCR, the person was confirmed to have had SARS-CoV-2 infection between March and December 2020. Each participant received a vaccine that was either BNT162b2 or mRNA-1273, given as two doses. No antigens are known for them. The input for sequencing was CD4+ T cells from PBMCs cultured with SARS-CoV-2 spike peptides, taken after COVID-19 vaccination. Receptor source: a human donor who had a prior SARS-CoV-2 infection.

The chain recombines TRBV4-3 with TRBJ2-3, with 7 bases aligning to TRBD2. Germline V gives CDR1 LGHNA, CDR2 YSLEER. The CDR3 has 16 residues. J gave up 1 base and V 4 bases, and 8 bases lay outside the gene matches. DNA for the CDR3: TGCGCCAGCAGCCCCACTGCGAGCGGGGGCACAGATACGCAGTATTTT. Protein sequence: CASSPTASGGTDTQYF.

The chain employs TRBV10-3 and TRBJ2-7, with a tentative D call TRBD1 (6 bases). Germline CDR1 is ENHRY and CDR2 is SYGVKD. The CDR3 has 14 residues. Trimming pared 10 bases from V and 2 bases from J, leaving 18 bases between. The CDR3 loop is CATTKRTETYEQYF. DNA of the CDR3: TGTGCCACAACGAAGAGGACAGAGACCTACGAGCAGTACTTC.

The chain combines TRBV7-8 with TRBJ2-3, with 12 bases fitting TRBD2. V lost 5 bases to trimming and J lost 3 bases; unmatched junction nucleotides: 9. Germline V CDR1 and CDR2: SGHVS, FQNEAQ. The CDR3 has 17 amino acids. CDR3 nucleotides: TGTGCCAGCAGCCCCCGTCGGACTAGCGGGATGACAGATACGCAGTATTTT. Its translation: CASSPRRTSGMTDTQYF.

This clone was observed a handful of times. At one end the junction does not follow the germline gene, possibly because of a read error. The genes are TRBV19 and TRBJ2-1; D assignment may be TRBD1 or TRBD2 (5 bases each). The length of the CDR3 is 13 residues. Germline lookup yields CDR1 LNHDA and CDR2 SQIVND (reference sequence). The CDR3 sequence is CASSIDRGGAAVF. The CDR3 nucleotides read TGTGCCAGTAGTATAGATCGTGGGGGAGCAGCGGTCTTC.

The CDR3 sequence is CASSWEETQYF. The CDR3 nucleotides are TGTGCCAGCAGTTGGGAAGAGACCCAGTACTTC. The V call is TRBV12-3 or TRBV12-4, the J call TRBJ2-5, with D unclear. The germline V and J ends were trimmed by 4 bases and 3 bases, with 3 bases remaining between them. This CDR3 spans 11 amino acids.

This chain joins TRBV7-2 and TRBJ2-2; 7 bases fit TRBD1. The germline V gene encodes CDR1 SGHTA and CDR2 FQGNSA. The CDR3 spans 15 residues. The V segment lost 4 bases and the J segment 4 bases; nucleotides outside the gene matches: 6. In DNA, the CDR3 is TGTGCCAGCAGCTCAAGACAGGGCCCCACCGGGGAGCTGTTTTTT. This encodes CASSSRQGPTGELFF.

This clone was found once. This chain uses TRBV5-4 with TRBJ2-7; D remains ambiguous. The V end lost 0 bases, the J end lost 6 bases, and 10 bases lay between the germline ends. Germline CDR1 and CDR2: SGHNT and YYREEE (reference sequence). CDR3 length equals 13 residues. The chain's CDR3 is CASSLEADSEQYF. The CDR3 DNA reads as TGTGCCAGCAGCTTGGAGGCAGACTCCGAGCAGTACTTC.

The CDR3 loop reads CASSLGAGEENYGYTF. The DNA of the CDR3 is TGCGCCAGCAGCTTGGGAGCAGGGGAGGAAAACTATGGCTACACCTTC. This rearrangement joins TRBV5-1 to TRBJ1-2, with TRBD1 as a possible D gene (6 bases). Trimming stripped 0 bases from V and 2 bases from J, with 14 bases between. CDR1 is SGHRS and CDR2 is YFSETQ in the germline V gene. This CDR3 contains 16 residues. Using reference TRBV5-1 and TRBJ1-2 for the parts outside the CDR3, the full variable domain is KAGVTQTPRYLIKTRGQQVTLSCSPISGHRSVSWYQQTPGQGLQFLFEYFSETQRNKGNFPGRFSGRQFSNSRSEMNVSTLELGDSALYLCASSLGAGEENYGYTFGSGTRLTVV.

In DNA, the CDR3 is TGCAGTGCCAGGGGTGTCGAGACCCAGTACTTC. This translates into CSARGVETQYF. The chain uses TRBV20-1 and TRBJ2-5; D may be TRBD1 (6 bases). Germline V CDR1 and CDR2: DFQATT, SNEGSKA (reference sequence). Trimming cost V 6 bases and J 5 bases, with 10 bases left between them. This CDR3 is built from 11 residues.

The chain recombines TRBV14 with TRBJ2-7; D is perhaps TRBD2 (5 bases). This CDR3 spans 16 amino acids. Trimming removed 4 bases at V and 1 base at J, with 17 bases between. Germline CDR1 SGHDN, CDR2 FVKESK. Here the CDR3 DNA reads TGTGCCAGCAGCCTCGGTGGAGCTGGGAGATCCTACGAGCAGTACTTC. Its protein product is CASSLGGAGRSYEQYF.

CDR3 DNA: TGTGCCAGCAGCTCAGCCCCCAATCGCGAATACGAGCAGTACTTC. It translates to CASSSAPNREYEQYF. The chain uses TRBV5-5 and TRBJ2-7; D not certain. Germline values: CDR1 SGHKS, CDR2 YYEKEE (reference sequence). The CDR3 sequence is 15 residues long. V dropped 3 bases and J dropped 4 bases, with 17 bases sitting between them.

This rearrangement joins TRBV19 to TRBJ2-5; D perhaps matches TRBD1 (5 bases). This CDR3 has 13 residues. Germline-derived CDR1 and CDR2 are LNHDA and SQIVND (reference sequence). V was cut by 6 bases and J by 7 bases, with 15 bases left in between. CDR3 residues: CASSQRGLWTQYF. Written as DNA, the CDR3 is TGTGCCAGTAGCCAAAGGGGCCTTTGGACCCAGTACTTC.

The chain is built from TRBV5-8 and TRBJ1-2, with TRBD1 as a possible D gene (5 bases). The V and J ends lost 1 base and 4 bases respectively, with 11 bases between them. CDR1 and CDR2 from the germline V gene are SGHTS and YDEGEE. The CDR3 sequence is 14 residues long. CDR3 nucleotides: TGTGCCAGCAGCTTGCAGCAGGGAGCCTATGGCTACACCTTC. Translated: CASSLQQGAYGYTF.

The chain recombines TRBV30 with TRBJ2-3; no clear D gene. Trimming pared 5 bases from V and 1 base from J, leaving 10 bases between. Germline V gene data show CDR1 as GTSNPN and CDR2 as SVGIG (reference sequence). The CDR3 length is 13 residues. The DNA of the CDR3 is TGTGCCTGGGCCTTAGACGGCACAGATACGCAGTATTTT. It specifies CAWALDGTDTQYF. The complete variable domain, with remaining parts taken from reference TRBV30 and TRBJ2-3, reads SQTIHQWPATLVQPVGSPLSLECTVEGTSNPNLYWYRQAAGRGLQLLFYSVGIGQISSEVPQNLSASRPQDRQFILSSKKLLLSDSGFYLCAWALDGTDTQYFGPGTRLTVL.

This clone has a single count. In DNA form, the CDR3 reads TGTGCCAGCAGTGAACAGGGGTGGTACGAGCAGTACTTC. Translating gives CASSEQGWYEQYF. The chain couples TRBV6-1 to TRBJ2-7, with D tentatively TRBD1 (6 bases). The CDR3 has 13 residues. Per germline, CDR1 MNHNS and CDR2 SASEGT. Trimming shortened V by 2 bases and J by 4 bases, and 9 bases separated the two germline ends.

V is TRBV29-1 and J is TRBJ2-1; D gene unclear. CDR1 is SQVTM and CDR2 is ANQGSEA in the germline V gene. This CDR3 is 14 amino acids long. Deletions cut 4 bases from V and 0 bases from J, with 10 bases between. CDR3: CSVATRSSYNEQFF. As DNA, the CDR3 is TGCAGCGTTGCTACGAGAAGCTCCTACAATGAGCAGTTCTTC.

The chain carries TRBV13 and TRBJ1-4; the match to TRBD1 covers 7 bases. Germline V lookup: CDR1 PRHDT, CDR2 FYEKMQ (reference sequence). This CDR3 has 14 residues. V lost 2 bases to trimming and J lost 11 bases; unmatched junction nucleotides: 8. CDR3 sequence (DNA): TGTGCCAGCAGCTTATTAATAGAGGGACAGAAACTGTTTTTT. It specifies CASSLLIEGQKLFF.